This T cell receptor (beta chain) was recovered during a study of T cell changes during pregnancy in multiple sclerosis. With 1 base removed from V and 10 bases from J, the gap between germline ends came to 20 bases. Germline CDR1 and CDR2: LNHDA and SQIVND (reference sequence). The CDR3 is made up of 16 amino acids. Profiling relied on immunoSEQ multiplex PCR, and the TCRdb table lists in-frame clones only, not all of them. The top ten clones hold approximately 4.3% of a sample with about 39,000 clones, 70% to 90% of them seen once. The sequences come from CD8+ T cells from peripheral blood mononuclear cells, collected in the first trimester of pregnancy. This TCR came from a female donor with multiple sclerosis, enrolled in a pregnancy study. The rearrangement joins TRBV19 to TRBJ2-1, with TRBD2 as a possible D gene (6 bases). CDR3 amino acids: CASSIGSGGILSEQFF. The DNA of the CDR3 is TGTGCCAGTAGTATAGGCAGCGGAGGGATCCTATCGGAGCAGTTCTTC.